The clone carrying this T cell receptor (beta chain) was found a few times. The antigen remains unidentified. This entry belongs to a study of blood T cells in healthy people across ages. Study-level results: Researchers report that TCR beta diversity correlated strongly with naive T cell percentage.

V shed 5 bases and J shed 4 bases, with 12 bases lying between them. The CDR3 length is 13 residues. Germline CDR1 and CDR2: SGHRS and YFSETQ. There were healthy Caucasian individuals from Russia, aged 6 to 90, serving as donors. Total RNA extraction produced at least 5.5 micrograms (per sample) for the study. The use of a sample-barcoded 5' primer and a J-beta primer mix characterized a second PCR of about 6 to 12 cycles. Every cDNA molecule bore a tag from a template-switch adaptor containing 12 random nucleotides. TCRdb re-called the 5' RACE reads with MiXCR, one entry per CDR3 protein. The sample lists more than 500,000 distinct CDR3 sequences, 27% occurring once.

Material: blood. The chain employs TRBV5-1 and TRBJ1-2, with TRBD1 as a possible D gene (6 bases). The clonotype originates from an older woman in good health. The CDR3 here is CASRAGDPYGYTF. CDR3 DNA sequence: TGCGCCAGCAGGGCAGGGGACCCCTATGGCTACACCTTC.